This T cell receptor beta chain was recorded in a study of OX40 agonist ivuxolimab in advanced cancers. Study as a whole: Patients were given ivuxolimab, an antibody that agonizes OX40 (CD134). The study's findings and limits: Average numbers of expanded clones were greater in CD8+ T cells than in CD4+.

V lost 1 base, J lost 1 base, and 10 bases lay in between. Germline V gives CDR1 SGHVS, CDR2 FQNEAQ. This CDR3 has 15 amino acids. Profiling relied on immunoSEQ multiplex PCR, and the TCRdb table lists in-frame clones only, not all of them. The table includes 98,000 or so clones, just under 85% detected once. With baseline, cycle 4 day 1, and cycle 7 day 1 as timepoints, blood was sampled. Regarding this clone: The antigen is undetermined.

This sequence joins TRBV7-8 and TRBJ1-2; D gene ambiguous. The receptor's source is an adult with an advanced solid tumor such as melanoma, head and neck, liver or kidney cancer. Source: CD4+ or CD8+ T cells sorted from blood, taken in a trial of the OX40 agonist ivuxolimab. For the CDR3, the DNA is TGTGCCAGCAGCTTAGGCGCAGGACTTAACTATGGCTACACCTTC. Translation: CASSLGAGLNYGYTF.